These 20 T cell receptor beta chains originate from one sample sequenced in a study of T cells after yellow fever vaccination. Using its own MiXCR run on the 5' RACE reads, TCRdb lists one record per CDR3 protein. The sample holds tens of thousands of distinct CDR3 sequences, just under 6.5% seen once. The input for sequencing was PBMCs, either bulk or a sorted T-cell subset (CD4+, CD8+, memory, or dextramer-sorted; not recorded which), taken on the day of the yellow fever booster vaccination. These receptors were collected from a man under 40 who received the YFV17D yellow fever vaccine.

The V call is TRBV25-1, the J call TRBJ1-4; TRBD1 matches at 10 bases. V lost 7 bases to trimming and J lost 8 bases; unmatched junction nucleotides: 10. From germline, CDR1 is MGHDK and CDR2 SYGVNS. The CDR3 runs 15 residues. CDR3 nucleotide sequence: TGTGCCAGCACCCCTAGGGGACAGGGGCCCGAAAAACTGTTTTTT. Translated: CASTPRGQGPEKLFF. The whole variable domain, filled in from reference TRBV25-1 and TRBJ1-4, reads EADIYQTPRYLVIGTGKKITLECSQTMGHDKMYWYQQDPGMELHLIHYSYGVNSTEKGDLSSESTVSRIRTEHFPLTLESARPSHTSQYLCASTPRGQGPEKLFFGSGTQLSVL.

This clonotype has a count of ten or more. The chain combines TRBV6-1 with TRBJ2-3; D gene ambiguous. V lost 2 bases, J lost 2 bases, and 5 bases lay in between. From germline, CDR1 is MNHNS and CDR2 SASEGT. The CDR3 is made up of 13 amino acids. CDR3 loop: CASSELHTDTQYF. The CDR3 nucleotides read TGTGCCAGCAGTGAACTCCACACAGATACGCAGTATTTT.

This clonotype was recorded at least ten times. This sequence joins TRBV7-2 and TRBJ2-1; tentatively, D is TRBD2 (6 bases). Trimming left V 4 bases short and J 7 bases short, with 23 bases between. The CDR3 contains 17 residues. The germline V gene encodes CDR1 SGHTA and CDR2 FQGNSA. The DNA for the CDR3 is TGTGCCAGCAGCTATCCTTTCGGGCGGGACGTTCGGAATGAGCAGTTCTTC. Its translation is CASSYPFGRDVRNEQFF. Based on the CDR3 plus reference TRBV7-2 and TRBJ2-1, the full variable domain is GAGVSQSPSNKVTEKGKDVELRCDPISGHTALYWYRQSLGQGLEFLIYFQGNSAPDKSGLPSDRFSAERTGGSVSTLTIQRTQQEDSAVYLCASSYPFGRDVRNEQFFGPGTRLTVL.

In this sample, this clonotype turned up many times. V gene TRBV7-8 combines with J gene TRBJ2-1; D remains unclear. Germline V gene sequence: CDR1 SGHVS, CDR2 FQNEAQ. The germline V and J ends were trimmed by 5 bases and 7 bases, with 21 bases remaining between them. This CDR3 is built from 16 residues. The CDR3 spells CASSEHRVGLSNEQFF. The CDR3 DNA is TGTGCCAGCAGCGAGCACAGAGTCGGGTTGAGTAATGAGCAGTTCTTC.

A few counts support this clonotype. This chain joins TRBV7-2 and TRBJ2-3; 7 bases fit TRBD1. There are 14 residues in the CDR3. Germline CDR1 SGHTA, CDR2 FQGNSA. With 6 bases clipped from V and 1 base from J, the junction kept 4 bases outside the gene matches. DNA of the CDR3: TGTGCCAGCAGGCCAGGGGGAGGCACAGATACGCAGTATTTT. Translating it yields CASRPGGGTDTQYF. The variable domain in full, completed from reference TRBV7-2 and TRBJ2-3, reads GAGVSQSPSNKVTEKGKDVELRCDPISGHTALYWYRQSLGQGLEFLIYFQGNSAPDKSGLPSDRFSAERTGGSVSTLTIQRTQQEDSAVYLCASRPGGGTDTQYFGPGTRLTVL.

Many counts were recorded for this clonotype. V is TRBV20-1 and J is TRBJ2-5; perhaps TRBD1 as D (5 bases). Germline values: CDR1 DFQATT, CDR2 SNEGSKA (reference sequence). This CDR3 is built from 14 residues. The V and J ends lost 5 bases and 1 base respectively, with 14 bases between them. This CDR3 reads CSAGTTVPQETQYF. CDR3 sequence (DNA): TGCAGTGCTGGCACGACAGTCCCCCAAGAGACCCAGTACTTC.

The chain uses TRBV12-3 or TRBV12-4 and TRBJ2-7; a weak D match, TRBD2 (5 bases). V was cut by 3 bases and J by 0 bases, with 6 bases left in between. The CDR3 runs to 13 residues. The CDR3 DNA is TGTGCCAGCAGTTTTGGAGGCTCCTACGAGCAGTACTTC. This encodes CASSFGGSYEQYF.

The sample holds many counts of this clonotype. The CDR3 spells CASSLGTSGSEQYF. In DNA, the CDR3 is TGTGCCAGCAGTTTGGGGACTAGCGGTTCCGAGCAGTACTTC. This chain joins TRBV12-3 or TRBV12-4 and TRBJ2-7, with 11 bases matching TRBD2. J gave up 6 bases and V 3 bases, and 4 bases lay outside the gene matches. This CDR3 is built from 14 residues.

The rearrangement links TRBV20-1 to TRBJ2-7; no firm D call. CDR1 and CDR2 (germline): DFQATT, SNEGSKA (reference sequence). V was clipped by 0 bases and J by 6 bases, with 15 bases between them. This CDR3 contains 14 residues. The CDR3: CSARDPQGLGEQYF. As DNA, the CDR3 is TGCAGTGCTAGAGATCCGCAAGGCCTGGGCGAGCAGTACTTC.

This rearrangement joins TRBV6-2 or TRBV6-3 to TRBJ2-5; D is tentatively TRBD1 or TRBD2 (5 bases each). The V and J ends lost 4 bases and 3 bases respectively, with 12 bases between them. The CDR3 runs to 14 residues. Germline-derived CDR1 and CDR2 are MNHEY and SVGEGT. This chain's CDR3 is CASSSGTEEETQYF. CDR3 coding DNA: TGTGCCAGCAGTTCCGGGACGGAGGAAGAGACCCAGTACTTC.

The chain combines TRBV27 with TRBJ2-5; 10 positions agree with TRBD1. Trimming at V came to 6 bases and at J to 5 bases, leaving 9 bases not matched to a gene. The CDR3 runs 15 residues. Germline V gene lookup returns CDR1 MNHEY and CDR2 SMNVEV (reference sequence). The CDR3 is CASSAGTGASETQYF. CDR3 in DNA: TGTGCCAGCAGCGCCGGGACAGGGGCGTCGGAGACCCAGTACTTC.

The V gene is TRBV7-9, the J gene TRBJ2-7; tentatively, D is TRBD2 (6 bases). V was cut by 5 bases and J by 3 bases, with 14 bases left in between. Germline assignment: CDR1 SEHNR and CDR2 FQNEAQ (reference sequence). The CDR3 sequence is 14 residues long. The CDR3, as DNA: TGTGCCAGCAGCAGTCGGGGCGGGAACTACGAGCAGTACTTC. Its translation is CASSSRGGNYEQYF.

This clonotype showed up just a few times. The CDR3 DNA reads as TGTGCCAGCAGCCAACAGACAGGGGGAGGGAACGAGCAGTACTTC. Translated: CASSQQTGGGNEQYF. The rearrangement uses TRBV4-2 and TRBJ2-7; TRBD1 matches 9 bases. The CDR3 covers 15 residues. Looked up from germline, CDR1 is LGHNA and CDR2 is YNFKEQ. Trimming cost V 2 bases and J 5 bases; bases outside gene matches: 7.

This clonotype was seen ten or more times. This chain connects TRBV12-3 or TRBV12-4 to TRBJ2-7, with TRBD2 matching 9 bases. Trimming cost V 5 bases and J 4 bases; bases outside gene matches: 0. This CDR3 is 12 amino acids long. CDR3 in amino acids: CASSTSGYEQYF. DNA of the CDR3: TGTGCCAGCAGTACTAGCGGGTACGAGCAGTACTTC.

This clonotype was found many times. This sequence joins TRBV24-1 and TRBJ2-3; tentative D call: TRBD2 (5 bases). Germline V gene lookup returns CDR1 KGHDR and CDR2 SFDVKD. The CDR3 totals 16 residues. Trimming took off 0 bases at V and 0 bases at J, with 9 bases between the two ends. CDR3: CATSDLAGFSTDTQYF. In DNA, the CDR3 is TGTGCCACCAGTGATTTGGCGGGCTTTAGCACAGATACGCAGTATTTT.

Only a few counts were recorded for this clonotype. V is TRBV19 and J is TRBJ2-3; D not certain. This CDR3 has 13 amino acids. The V end was cut by 6 bases, the J end by 2 bases, with 9 bases between. From germline, CDR1 is LNHDA and CDR2 SQIVND (reference sequence). The CDR3 DNA sequence: TGTGCCAGTAGCCTTCGACCCACAGATACGCAGTATTTT. The encoded protein is CASSLRPTDTQYF.

V is TRBV10-1 and J is TRBJ1-5, with D possibly matching TRBD1 (5 bases). Germline CDR1 WNHNN, CDR2 SYGVQD (reference sequence). V was pared by 9 bases and J by 5 bases, with 14 bases between. The CDR3 runs 13 residues. CDR3 DNA sequence: TGCGCCAGACAGGAGGGAATAGATCAGCCCCAGCATTTT. It encodes CARQEGIDQPQHF.

This chain links TRBV28 with TRBJ1-1, with unresolved D. V shed 6 bases and J shed 5 bases, with 13 bases lying between them. The CDR3 totals 13 residues. Germline CDR1 and CDR2: MDHEN and SYDVKM. The CDR3 sequence: CASRFLGWTEAFF. CDR3 nucleotide sequence: TGTGCCAGCAGATTCCTAGGGTGGACTGAAGCTTTCTTT.

This clonotype rates as hyperexpanded. The J gene is TRBJ2-1, the V gene TRBV6-6; 7 nucleotides match TRBD2. This CDR3 comprises 14 residues. Germline V gene sequence: CDR1 MNHNY, CDR2 SVGAGI (reference sequence). V trimming: 6 bases; J trimming: 6 bases; junction bases outside the gene matches: 8. The CDR3 loop reads CASRTLARPNEQFF. Here the CDR3 DNA reads TGTGCCAGCAGAACACTAGCGCGGCCCAATGAGCAGTTCTTC.

This rearrangement joins TRBV18 to TRBJ2-2, with 8 nucleotides matching TRBD2. The CDR3 covers 16 residues. The germline gives CDR1 KGHSH, CDR2 LQKENI. Trimming removed 2 bases from V and 5 bases from J; junction bases left unmatched: 7. The CDR3 sequence is CASSPTAGGWTGELFF. CDR3 in DNA: TGTGCCAGCTCACCAACGGCGGGAGGTTGGACCGGGGAGCTGTTTTTT.